This T cell receptor (beta chain) derives from a study of response to subunit inactivated influenza vaccine. Study-wide results and limits: Seasonal influenza vaccination, on each occasion, was suggested by the authors to recruit few new T cells.

TCRdb reprocessed the RT-PCR reads with MiXCR, giving one entry per CDR3 protein. Of about 780,000 distinct CDR3 sequences listed, about a fifth are singletons. This CDR3 spans 14 amino acids. V dropped 1 base and J dropped 2 bases, with 8 bases sitting between them. Germline V gives CDR1 SGHVS, CDR2 FQNEAQ. This clonotype was detected a few times. Its target is not known. This clonotype was obtained from a man aged 50 to 59 who received an inactivated influenza vaccine. The material was PBMCs from blood, obtained 4 to 6 days after vaccination. The rearrangement uses TRBV7-8 and TRBJ2-5; weak D call: TRBD1 (5 bases). CDR3 DNA sequence: TGTGCCAGCAGCTTAGAGACAGCTCAAGAGACCCAGTACTTC. Translating gives CASSLETAQETQYF.